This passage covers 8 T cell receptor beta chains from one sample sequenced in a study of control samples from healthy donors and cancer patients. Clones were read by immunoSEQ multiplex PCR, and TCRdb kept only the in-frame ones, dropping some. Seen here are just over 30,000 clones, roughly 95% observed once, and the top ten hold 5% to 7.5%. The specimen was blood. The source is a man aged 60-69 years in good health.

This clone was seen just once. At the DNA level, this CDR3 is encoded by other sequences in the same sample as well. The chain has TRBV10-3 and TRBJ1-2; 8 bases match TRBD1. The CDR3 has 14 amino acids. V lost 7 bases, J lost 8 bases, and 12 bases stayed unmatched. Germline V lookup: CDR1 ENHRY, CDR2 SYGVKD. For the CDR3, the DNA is TGTGCCATCAAATCGGACAGGGAGGTAGGCGGCTACACCTTC. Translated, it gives CAIKSDREVGGYTF.

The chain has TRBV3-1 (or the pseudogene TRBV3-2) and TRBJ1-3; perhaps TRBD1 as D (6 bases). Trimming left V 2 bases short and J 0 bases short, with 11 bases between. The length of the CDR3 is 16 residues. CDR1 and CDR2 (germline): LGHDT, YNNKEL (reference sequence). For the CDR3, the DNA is TGTGCCAGCAGCCAATTACAGGGCCCCTCTGGAAACACCATATATTTT. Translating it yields CASSQLQGPSGNTIYF.

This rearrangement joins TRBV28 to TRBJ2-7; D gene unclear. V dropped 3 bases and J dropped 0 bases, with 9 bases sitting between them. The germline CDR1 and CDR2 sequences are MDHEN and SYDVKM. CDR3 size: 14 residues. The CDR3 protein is CASSFPLHSYEQYF. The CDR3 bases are TGTGCCAGCAGTTTCCCCCTTCACTCCTACGAGCAGTACTTC.

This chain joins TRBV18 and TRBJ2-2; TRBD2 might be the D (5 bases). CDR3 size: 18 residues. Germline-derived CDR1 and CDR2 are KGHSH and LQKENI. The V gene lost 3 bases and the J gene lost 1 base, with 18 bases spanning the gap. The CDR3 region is CASSPSPKVGGNTGELFF. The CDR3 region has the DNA TGTGCCAGCTCACCCTCTCCAAAAGTAGGAGGGAACACCGGGGAGCTGTTTTTT.

The CDR3 DNA follows: TGTGCCAGCAGTAAGGGGACAGTAGCCTGGGGCTACACCTTC. The encoded protein is CASSKGTVAWGYTF. This chain uses TRBV6-5 with TRBJ1-2, with 7 nucleotides matching TRBD1. From germline, CDR1 is MNHEY and CDR2 SVGAGI. The CDR3 consists of 14 residues. Unmatched junction bases numbered 11, after V lost 5 bases and J lost 8 bases.

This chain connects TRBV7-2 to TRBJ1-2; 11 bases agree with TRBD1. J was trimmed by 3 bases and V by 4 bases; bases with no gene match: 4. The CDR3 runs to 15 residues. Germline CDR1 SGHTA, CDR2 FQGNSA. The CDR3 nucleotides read TGTGCCAGCAGCTCCCGGGACAGGGGGGACTATGGCTACACCTTC. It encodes CASSSRDRGDYGYTF.

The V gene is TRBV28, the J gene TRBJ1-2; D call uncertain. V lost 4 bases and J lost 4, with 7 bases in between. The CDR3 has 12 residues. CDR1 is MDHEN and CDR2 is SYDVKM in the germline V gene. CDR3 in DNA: TGTGCCAGCAGTTACGGCGGCTATGGCTACACCTTC. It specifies CASSYGGYGYTF.

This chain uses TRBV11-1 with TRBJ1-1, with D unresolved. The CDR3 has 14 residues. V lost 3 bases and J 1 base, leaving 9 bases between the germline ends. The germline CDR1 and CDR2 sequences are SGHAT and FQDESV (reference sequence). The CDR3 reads CASSFISGNTEAFF. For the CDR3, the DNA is TGTGCCAGCAGCTTCATTTCAGGGAACACTGAAGCTTTCTTT.